Reported below is one T cell receptor (beta chain). It has no known antigen specificity. Base qualities were left out, and no much larger clone turns up one base away. The CDR3 sequence holds 15 residues, the cysteine and phenylalanine included. Of the read, only the CDR3 DNA is kept; its 45 bases are in frame from base 1. Germline trimming: 2 bases from V, 10 bases from J; junction bases outside gene matches: 11. Per the germline V gene, SGHRS is the CDR1 and YFSETQ is the CDR2. The library was made by 5' RACE. TCRdb shows the sequencer as Illumina HiSeq 2500. A second roughly 7 to 11 cycle PCR used a sample-barcoded 5' primer and a J-beta primer mix. A unique molecular identifier was introduced onto each TCR beta cDNA molecule by a template-switch 5' adaptor carrying 12 random nucleotides. At least 2.5 million CDR3-containing paired-end reads were obtained from each sample. First-strand cDNA synthesis was performed from all RNA using the Mint cDNA synthesis kit, with priming by a TRBC-specific oligonucleotide. Following uracil-DNA glycosylase treatment, a first 18-cycle PCR with universal primers M1SS and BC2_uni_R was performed on all cDNA. Per the original workflow: For normalization, 1 million high-quality reads, each with a distinct molecular identifier, were randomly selected from each sample. Instead of being binned into consensus sequences, reads that shared molecular identifiers were thrown out. MiTCR, run with a Q25 quality threshold and the strictest error-elimination algorithm, handled CDR3 identification, clonotype clustering and error correction. Lower-bound total TCR beta diversity was estimated with a nonparametric unseen species model using Euler transformation. TCRdb reprocessing: public reads trimmed at Q25 with fastp, clones called with MiXCR, in-frame beta chains kept. Here each entry gathers all rows of one CDR3 protein and keeps the most common genes and DNA. These V and J calls rely on TCRdb rather than the paper's analysis. This sample holds 1.4 million or so distinct CDR3 sequences; around 40% were observed only once. The ten largest clones represent over 3.5% of the sample.

Donors were roughly 40 systemically healthy Caucasian individuals from Russia aged 6 to 90 years. Approximately 9.3 milliliters of peripheral blood were drawn from each donor into EDTA-treated Vacutainer tubes. PBMCs were isolated by Ficoll-Paque density-gradient centrifugation, with at least 7 million obtained per sample. Trizol reagent was used to extract total RNA from the PBMCs, yielding at least 5.5 micrograms per sample. For every donor, an aliquot of PBMCs went through flow cytometry to measure the percentages of naive CD45RAhigh/CD27high T cells. The data were obtained in a study of blood T cells in healthy people across ages (dated by TCRdb to the mid-2010s). About the study as a whole: In model experiments, roughly one uniquely barcoded TCR beta cDNA molecule per two T cells was captured by template switching. Donors of different ages were randomly distributed across sequencing lanes to avoid experimental bias. Using deep sequencing normalized with unique cDNA molecular identifiers, the study measured how TCR beta repertoire diversity changes with age. The donors were divided into four age groups: young (average around 15 years), middle-aged (approximately 41), aged (about 60) and long-lived (nearly 85). Two additional independent replicas of 1 million unique cDNA reads from the same blood draw were analyzed for two donors (one aged 18 to 30 and one aged 80 or older). Paper-wide results and their limitations: Because profiling used bulk unsorted PBMCs, naive and antigen-experienced compartments could not be compared conclusively. Estimates of total diversity based on one million sequenced T cells were considered lower bounds and underestimates. Observed TCR beta diversity per million T cells fell roughly linearly with age, and a significant reduction was already apparent by age around 40. The percentage of naive T cells measured by flow cytometry correlated strongly with observed TCR beta diversity. Because the CMV infection status of the donors was unknown, age-related changes in expanded clonotypes may potentially have been confounded. The long-lived group showed more naive CD4+ T cells, fewer expanded clones and increased TCR diversity than the aged group, suggesting age selection.

The source is a woman aged 18-30 years in good health. The chain employs TRBV5-1 and TRBJ2-1; TRBD2 agrees with 8 junctional bases. Sequencing was carried out using blood. The sequenced DNA: TGCGCCAGCAGCTTACTCGGACTAGCTCGGAGGGAGCAGTTCTTC. This translates into CASSLLGLARREQFF. Reference TRBV5-1 and TRBJ2-1 genes cover what lies past the CDR3, so the full variable domain is KAGVTQTPRYLIKTRGQQVTLSCSPISGHRSVSWYQQTPGQGLQFLFEYFSETQRNKGNFPGRFSGRQFSNSRSEMNVSTLELGDSALYLCASSLLGLARREQFFGPGTRLTVL.